The clone carrying this T cell receptor (beta chain) was counted ten times or more. Its specificity is not known. This CDR3 spans 14 amino acids. Trimming stripped 3 bases from V and 4 bases from J, with 7 bases between. Per germline, CDR1 MNHEY and CDR2 SMNVEV (reference sequence). According to the study, genomic DNA was the template for TCR beta VDJ and CDR3 profiling. TCRdb re-called the reads through MiXCR, storing one row per CDR3 protein. The sample holds around 200,000 distinct CDR3 sequences, 40% to 60% seen once. Previously, flow cytometry had revealed CD8+CD57+ cell expansion in the patients chosen for sequencing. This entry comes from a study of CD8+CD57+ T cells in acquired aplastic anemia. On the study more broadly: When averaged, DNA from sorted CD4+ and CD8+ cells came to 2.5 to 3.5 ug. Study-wide points: A significant difference in CD8+ Simpson's diversity between patients and controls was not found. Patients and controls were found to share 25 to 35 CD8+ CDR3 sequences.

The clonotype was recovered from a human donor with aplastic anemia. The chain couples TRBV27 to TRBJ1-6; D is possibly TRBD1 (5 bases). Sequencing was performed on sorted CD4+, CD8+, or CD8+CD57+ T cells (not recorded which) from PBMCs. CDR3 sequence reads: CASSFREYNSPLHF. In nucleotides, the CDR3 is TGTGCCAGCAGTTTCAGGGAGTATAATTCACCCCTCCACTTT.